A single sample gave rise to the 32 T cell receptor beta chains below, sequenced in a study of T cell changes during pregnancy in multiple sclerosis. Libraries were prepared by immunoSEQ multiplex PCR; TCRdb keeps only in-frame clonotypes and omits some of them. The repertoire holds some 60,000 clones, with about nine tenths as singletons. The sample here was peripheral blood, taken in the first trimester of pregnancy. Receptors originate from a female donor in good health, enrolled as a control in a pregnancy study.

V is TRBV6-1 and J is TRBJ2-7, with a possible D match to TRBD1 (6 bases). V was trimmed by 11 bases and J by 3 bases, leaving 11 bases between them. CDR1 MNHNS and CDR2 SASEGT come from the germline V gene. CDR3 length: 11 residues. CDR3 DNA: TGTGCCGGACGGACAGACTACGAGCAGTACTTC. This encodes CAGRTDYEQYF.

The chain uses TRBV10-3 and TRBJ2-5; 9 nucleotides line up with TRBD1. This CDR3 comprises 16 residues. Trimming took 4 bases from V and 5 from J; bases not matched to a gene: 11. Germline CDR1 is ENHRY and CDR2 is SYGVKD. DNA for the CDR3: TGTGCCATCAGTGGAGTCCGCCGGACAGGGGCCGAGACCCAGTACTTC. It encodes CAISGVRRTGAETQYF.

The chain combines TRBV6-1 with TRBJ1-4, with a weak D call TRBD1 (5 bases). The CDR3 extends over 16 amino acids. V dropped 0 bases and J dropped 8 bases, with 16 bases sitting between them. CDR1 MNHNS and CDR2 SASEGT come from the germline V gene. The CDR3: CASSEALQGAWEKLFF. CDR3 in DNA: TGTGCCAGCAGTGAAGCGCTTCAAGGGGCGTGGGAAAAACTGTTTTTT.

V usage is TRBV18 and J usage is TRBJ2-1, with 9 bases aligning to TRBD1. The germline V gene has CDR1 KGHSH and CDR2 LQKENI. With 5 bases clipped from V and 8 bases from J, the junction kept 10 bases outside the gene matches. CDR3 size: 15 residues. The CDR3 coding sequence is TGTGCCAGCTCAGCTCACAGGGGGCCGTTCGATGAGCAGTTCTTC. Protein sequence: CASSAHRGPFDEQFF. The variable domain in full, with the rest retrieved from reference TRBV18 and TRBJ2-1, is NAGVMQNPRHLVRRRGQEARLRCSPMKGHSHVYWYRQLPEEGLKFMVYLQKENIIDESGMPKERFSAEFPKEGPSILRIQQVVRGDSAAYFCASSAHRGPFDEQFFGPGTRLTVL.

This clone was seen only once. This rearrangement joins TRBV10-3 to TRBJ1-2; 9 bases fit TRBD1. The CDR3 is 14 amino acids. In germline, CDR1 is ENHRY, CDR2 SYGVKD. V shed 6 bases, J shed 7 bases, and the junction held 9 bases outside the gene matches. The CDR3 region is CAISARDRESGYTF. Here the CDR3 DNA reads TGTGCCATCAGCGCCCGGGACAGGGAAAGTGGCTACACCTTC.

V usage is TRBV6-4 and J usage is TRBJ2-3, with 8 bases that match TRBD2. The V and J ends lost 2 bases and 6 bases, in that order; junction bases with no gene match: 4. CDR1 is MRHNA and CDR2 is SNTAGT in the germline V gene. The CDR3 contains 14 residues. Here the CDR3 DNA reads TGTGCCAGCAGTGACCGCGGGGGGCCTGATACGCAGTATTTT. Translation gives CASSDRGGPDTQYF.

The chain is built from TRBV4-1 and TRBJ2-1; 10 nucleotides line up with TRBD1. V lost 2 bases to trimming and J lost 8 bases; unmatched junction nucleotides: 12. The CDR3 spans 17 residues. CDR1 and CDR2 (germline): MGHRA, YSYEKL. CDR3 sequence reads: CASSQQGTGAFRDEQFF. In DNA, the CDR3 is TGCGCCAGCAGCCAACAGGGGACAGGGGCTTTTCGCGATGAGCAGTTCTTC.

This chain joins TRBV10-3 and TRBJ2-3, with D maybe TRBD2 (5 bases). This CDR3 spans 14 amino acids. With 3 bases removed from V and 7 bases from J, the gap between germline ends came to 14 bases. The germline CDR1 and CDR2 sequences are ENHRY and SYGVKD. The CDR3 DNA is TGTGCCATCAGTGATCCCGTGGACGGGAATACGCAGTATTTT. Its translation: CAISDPVDGNTQYF.

The V and J genes are TRBV27 and TRBJ2-7; perhaps TRBD2 as D (6 bases). Per the germline V gene, CDR1 is MNHEY and CDR2 is SMNVEV (reference sequence). CDR3 length: 14 amino acids. The V and J ends lost 5 bases and 1 base respectively, with 12 bases between them. The CDR3 nucleotides read TGTGCCAGCAGTCCCGGCGGGGCGTCCTACGAGCAGTACTTC. It specifies CASSPGGASYEQYF.

The chain carries TRBV10-3 and TRBJ2-1; D perhaps matches TRBD2 (5 bases). Germline loops: CDR1 ENHRY, CDR2 SYGVKD. The CDR3 length is 13 residues. The V and J ends lost 6 bases and 9 bases respectively, with 15 bases between them. The CDR3 region has the DNA TGTGCCATCAGACCCGGAGGCGCTGGTGAGCAGTTCTTC. Protein product: CAIRPGGAGEQFF.

V is TRBV6-5 and J is TRBJ2-5; 7 bases are shared with TRBD2. CDR3 length: 14 residues. CDR1 MNHEY and CDR2 SVGAGI come from the germline V gene. The trim removed 2 bases at V and 1 base at J, leaving 1 base unmatched. The CDR3 DNA is TGTGCCAGCAGTTACCGGACTAGCCAAGAGACCCAGTACTTC. Its translation is CASSYRTSQETQYF.

The chain links TRBV5-1 to TRBJ2-1, with 9 nucleotides matching TRBD2. This CDR3 region has 17 residues. With V trimmed by 4 bases and J by 0 bases, 8 bases remained unmatched. CDR1 and CDR2 (germline): SGHRS, YFSETQ. CDR3 amino acids: CASSKDISGSSYNEQFF. The CDR3 DNA reads TGCGCCAGCAGCAAGGACATTAGCGGGAGCTCCTACAATGAGCAGTTCTTC. The full variable domain, in which reference TRBV5-1 and TRBJ2-1 provide the parts outside the CDR3, is KAGVTQTPRYLIKTRGQQVTLSCSPISGHRSVSWYQQTPGQGLQFLFEYFSETQRNKGNFPGRFSGRQFSNSRSEMNVSTLELGDSALYLCASSKDISGSSYNEQFFGPGTRLTVL.

The genes are TRBV18 and TRBJ2-3; tentatively, D is TRBD2 (6 bases). The CDR3 runs to 14 residues. V lost 1 base, J lost 5 bases, and 10 bases lay in between. Germline CDR1 KGHSH, CDR2 LQKENI. CDR3 in DNA: TGTGCCAGCTCACCACTTGGGGGGAAAGATACGCAGTATTTT. This encodes CASSPLGGKDTQYF.

V gene TRBV7-2 combines with J gene TRBJ2-1; the D gene is possibly TRBD1 (6 bases). V was pared by 5 bases and J by 6 bases, with 17 bases between. Germline CDR1 SGHTA, CDR2 FQGNSA. The CDR3 is 15 residues long. CDR3 sequence reads: CASSPQGSGANEQFF. DNA of the CDR3: TGTGCCAGCAGCCCCCAAGGGTCAGGGGCCAATGAGCAGTTCTTC.

This chain uses TRBV13 with TRBJ1-1, with a tentative D call TRBD1 (5 bases). Germline V gives CDR1 PRHDT, CDR2 FYEKMQ (reference sequence). The CDR3 has 13 residues. V was pared by 5 bases and J by 2 bases, with 9 bases between. The CDR3 loop reads CASSLDSNTEAFF. CDR3 in DNA: TGTGCCAGCAGCCTTGACAGTAACACTGAAGCTTTCTTT.

The rearrangement joins TRBV5-1 to TRBJ2-7; 9 bases are a match to TRBD2. Germline CDR1 is SGHRS and CDR2 is YFSETQ. This CDR3 is 16 amino acids long. After removal of 4 bases from V and 2 bases from J, the junction contained 10 bases not matched to a gene. The CDR3 loop reads CASSPGPVAGAYEQYF. The CDR3 nucleotides are TGCGCCAGCAGCCCGGGCCCGGTAGCGGGGGCCTACGAGCAGTACTTC.

This clone showed up just once. The chain recombines TRBV7-8 with TRBJ2-3, with 12 bases matching TRBD2. With 6 bases clipped from V and 5 bases from J, the junction kept 6 bases outside the gene matches. This CDR3 has 15 residues. The germline gives CDR1 SGHVS, CDR2 FQNEAQ. The CDR3 DNA follows: TGTGCCAGCAGTCCTAGCGGGGGGGCGGGAGATACGCAGTATTTT. Its translation: CASSPSGGAGDTQYF.

The chain couples TRBV2 to TRBJ2-7, with TRBD2 identical over 15 bases. Germline CDR1 SNHLY, CDR2 FYNNEI. CDR3 length equals 15 residues. The V gene end was trimmed by 6 bases and the J gene end by 2 bases; junction bases not matched to a gene: 2. CDR3 sequence (DNA): TGTGCCAGCAGAGGACTAGCGGGAGGGGCCTACGAGCAGTACTTC. Translated, it gives CASRGLAGGAYEQYF.

This chain uses TRBV5-4 with TRBJ2-2; D possibly corresponds to TRBD1 (6 bases). Germline V gives CDR1 SGHNT, CDR2 YYREEE (reference sequence). Trimming removed 0 bases from V and 8 bases from J, with 11 bases in between. CDR3 length: 14 amino acids. In DNA, the CDR3 is TGTGCCAGCAGCTTGGACAGGGCATTGGGGGAGCTGTTTTTT. Its translation is CASSLDRALGELFF.

This clone was observed a single time. Written as DNA, the CDR3 is TGTGCCAGCAGCTTGGTGGGCAACTCCTACGAGCAGTACTTC. Translation: CASSLVGNSYEQYF. The chain combines TRBV5-4 with TRBJ2-7, with D unresolved. This CDR3 is 14 amino acids long. Trimming pared 0 bases from V and 0 bases from J, leaving 7 bases between. The germline V gene encodes CDR1 SGHNT and CDR2 YYREEE (reference sequence).

The chain has TRBV6-6 and TRBJ1-2; 9 bases match TRBD1. Trimming removed 7 bases from V and 7 bases from J; junction bases left unmatched: 7. The germline gives CDR1 MNHNY, CDR2 SVGAGI (reference sequence). The CDR3 contains 13 residues. The CDR3 loop is CASTRQGEGGYTF. The DNA for the CDR3 is TGTGCCAGCACCCGACAGGGGGAGGGTGGCTACACCTTC.

The chain uses TRBV5-6 and TRBJ2-1, with 9 bases that match TRBD1. Germline V lookup: CDR1 SGHDT, CDR2 YYEEEE. J gave up 9 bases and V 0 bases, and 10 bases lay outside the gene matches. The CDR3 has 16 amino acids. The CDR3 region is CASSLDRGQNFVEQFF. Written as DNA, the CDR3 is TGTGCCAGCAGCTTGGACAGGGGGCAAAATTTTGTTGAGCAGTTCTTC.

This clone has only one observation. The J gene is TRBJ1-4, the V gene TRBV19; D perhaps matches TRBD1 (6 bases). The CDR3 is 13 residues long. V gave up 3 bases and J gave up 8 bases, with 10 bases separating them. From germline, CDR1 is LNHDA and CDR2 SQIVND (reference sequence). The DNA of the CDR3 is TGTGCCAGTAGTATTATGGGGACAGAAAAACTGTTTTTT. The encoded protein is CASSIMGTEKLFF.

This chain joins TRBV7-6 and TRBJ2-1, with TRBD2 as a possible D gene (5 bases). V lost 2 bases and J lost 10, with 12 bases in between. Germline V gene sequence: CDR1 SGHVS, CDR2 FNYEAQ. CDR3 length equals 13 residues. The CDR3 DNA sequence: TGTGCCAGCAGCTTACTTCCGGGGAACGAGCAGTTCTTC. Its translation is CASSLLPGNEQFF.

This clone was detected only a few times. The rearrangement links TRBV7-9 to TRBJ2-1, with D possibly TRBD2 on 6 matching bases. V shed 4 bases and J shed 9 bases, with 19 bases lying between them. This CDR3 is built from 15 residues. The germline V gene has CDR1 SEHNR and CDR2 FQNEAQ (reference sequence). The CDR3 here is CASSSRLPGAGEQFF. CDR3 in DNA: TGTGCCAGCAGCTCTCGACTGCCGGGAGCCGGTGAGCAGTTCTTC.

To note about this clone: Sequence at one end of the junction differs from germline and may be a read error. The chain has TRBV7-7 and TRBJ2-5, with 8 bases matching TRBD1. CDR1 and CDR2 (germline): SSHAT, FNYEAQ (reference sequence). The CDR3 covers 14 residues. Here the CDR3 reads CASSPQGAGETQYF. In nucleotides, the CDR3 is TGTGCTAGCAGCCCCCAGGGGGCCGGGGAGACCCAGTACTTC.

The gene calls are TRBV10-2 and TRBJ2-7, with D unresolved. Germline V gene lookup returns CDR1 WSHSY and CDR2 SAAADI. Trimming took 8 bases from V and 3 from J, leaving 8 bases between them. The CDR3 length is 11 residues. The CDR3 nucleotides read TGCGCCAGCCAAACTAACTACGAGCAGTACTTC. This codes for CASQTNYEQYF.

V gene TRBV5-1 combines with J gene TRBJ1-3; the D gene is possibly TRBD1 (5 bases). The germline V and J ends were trimmed by 0 bases and 4 bases, with 8 bases remaining between them. Per the germline V gene, CDR1 is SGHRS and CDR2 is YFSETQ. There are 14 residues in the CDR3. The CDR3 loop reads CASSLEGVGNTIYF. The DNA of the CDR3 is TGCGCCAGCAGCTTGGAAGGGGTGGGAAACACCATATATTTT. The full variable domain, with the rest looked up from reference TRBV5-1 and TRBJ1-3, is KAGVTQTPRYLIKTRGQQVTLSCSPISGHRSVSWYQQTPGQGLQFLFEYFSETQRNKGNFPGRFSGRQFSNSRSEMNVSTLELGDSALYLCASSLEGVGNTIYFGEGSWLTVV.

The rearrangement links TRBV10-1 to TRBJ2-1, with 13 bases that match TRBD2. The CDR3 spans 15 residues. The J segment lost 5 bases and the V segment lost 5 bases, leaving 3 bases of the junction unmatched. CDR1 is WNHNN and CDR2 is SYGVQD in the germline V gene (reference sequence). CDR3 coding DNA: TGCGCCAGCAGTTGGACTAGCGGGGGTGACAATGAGCAGTTCTTC. This codes for CASSWTSGGDNEQFF.

The genes are TRBV9 and TRBJ1-1; 9 nucleotides agree with TRBD1. In germline, CDR1 is SGDLS, CDR2 YYNGEE. The CDR3 consists of 13 residues. V lost 4 bases to trimming and J lost 6 bases; unmatched junction nucleotides: 4. The chain's CDR3 is CASSTRTGAEAFF. In DNA form, the CDR3 reads TGTGCCAGCAGCACGCGGACAGGGGCTGAAGCTTTCTTT.

V gene TRBV28 combines with J gene TRBJ1-4; possible D gene TRBD1, 5 bases. Germline CDR1 reads MDHEN; CDR2 reads SYDVKM. Deletions cut 2 bases from V and 8 bases from J, with 12 bases between. The CDR3 has 14 residues. DNA of the CDR3: TGTGCCAGCAGTTTAGCAGGGATAAAAGAAAAACTGTTTTTT. Protein product: CASSLAGIKEKLFF. Full variable domain (missing parts from reference TRBV28 and TRBJ1-4): DVKVTQSSRYLVKRTGEKVFLECVQDMDHENMFWYRQDPGLGLRLIYFSYDVKMKEKGDIPEGYSVSREKKERFSLILESASTNQTSMYLCASSLAGIKEKLFFGSGTQLSVL.

This chain joins TRBV4-1 and TRBJ1-4; D may be TRBD1 (5 bases). With 3 bases removed from V and 10 bases from J, the gap between germline ends came to 21 bases. The CDR3 sequence is 16 residues long. Germline V gene sequence: CDR1 MGHRA, CDR2 YSYEKL. DNA for the CDR3: TGCGCCAGCAGCCAGCAGGGAACCGCGTCGGCCGGAAAACTGTTTTTT. As protein: CASSQQGTASAGKLFF.